This record looks at one T cell receptor beta chain sequence and its context. A single count supports this clone. There is no known antigen for this receptor. The sample holds no much larger clone one base away, and base qualities are not on file. The entry originates in a study of T cell responses to AZD1222 COVID-19 vaccine (dated by TCRdb to the early 2020s). The study in broad terms: A total of around 240 trial participants underwent TCR sequencing, of whom some 210 received two doses of AZD1222 and about 26 received two doses of the MenACWY control vaccine. Trial participants were enrolled by age into 18-55, 56-69 and 70-plus year subgroups, with roughly 160, 29 and 62 TCR-sequenced participants respectively.

General study outcomes and caveats: Conclusions about previously exposed vaccinees were limited because only five to seven AZD1222 recipients were SARS-CoV-2 seropositive at baseline. Participants were mostly white British, with more females than males. The authors suggested clonal diversity may have been underestimated. The whole spike protein was spanned by vaccine-associated CD4 TCRs, and dominant responses were seen in regions 160-218 and 743-854. A significant rise in spike-specific TCR breadth and depth was observed after two AZD1222 doses relative to day 0 and relative to MenACWY recipients. Because no samples from the day 14 peak response were available, repertoires could be characterized only after the peak T cell response. In the small 56-69-year group, the increase in depth fell short of significance, most likely because of low power. Reportedly, close to half of the unique spike-specific TCRs recognized epitopes lying outside the regions that are mutated in the B.1.351 and B.1.1.7 variants.

The CDR3 regions of human TCRbeta chains were analyzed by immunosequencing. The source study handled its data this way. Repertoire TCRs were matched against a reference library of SARS-CoV-2-specific TCRs generated with the MIRA antigen-specificity platform. Breadth meant the fraction of unique TCRs that were SARS-CoV-2-associated, whereas depth meant the fraction of total T cells that were SARS-CoV-2-associated. Using the MIRA data, every spike-specific TCR was mapped to the spike region that the TCR reacted to and assigned to either a CD4 or a CD8 class. Log10-transformed breadth and depth values were compared by one-way ANOVA with Sidak's multiple comparisons tests. Sourced from immuneACCESS, this table was stored by TCRdb with only in-frame sequences that have V and J called. A share of the clones is absent; for the studies checked, an unresolved V gene accounts for under half, and the remainder has no known explanation. V and J calls plus clone size are reproduced from that table; the DNA served to infer D and trimming. For this sample there are some 150,000 clones; approximately 90% appear just once. The ten biggest clones cover about 1.6% of the sample.

In light of the paper, this sample's time point label describes: about 28 days (+/-7) after the second vaccine dose. AZD1222 recipients whose second dose came at about 4 weeks and those whose second dose came at about 12 weeks were combined into one group, since spike-specific TCR depth and breadth did not differ between the two schedules. Samples from vaccinated people were obtained from the UK trials COV001 and COV002, which included a single-blind randomized controlled phase 2/3 trial of AZD1222 (ChAdOx1 nCoV-19) in healthy adults. For TCRbeta chain sequencing, PBMC samples were collected from trial participants at day 0 and at day 28 after the second dose. Trimming removed 2 bases from V and 7 bases from J, leaving 12 bases between the germline ends. From the cysteine up to the phenylalanine, the CDR3 has a length of 15 residues. Only CDR3 DNA remains: 45 bases, in frame from the first base. As encoded in the germline V gene (reference sequence), CDR1 is MNHEY while CDR2 is SMNVEV.

The clonotype was recovered from an adult who received the AZD1222 COVID-19 vaccine. Material: peripheral blood, obtained 28 days after the second AZD1222 dose. This chain is built from TRBV27 and TRBJ1-6; the D gene lacks a confident call. The CDR3 reads as follows: CASSLVRIRNSPLHF. The nucleotide sequence is given as TGTGCCAGCAGTTTAGTAAGGATAAGGAATTCACCCCTCCACTTT.